This T cell receptor (beta chain) was observed in a study of OX40 agonist ivuxolimab in advanced cancers. Study-wide context: The dose-escalation cohort was about 86% male, with a mean age of around 54 years, ranging roughly 23 to 90. General study points: Some nonresponders also had low normalized T-cell clonal expansion.

Per the germline V gene, CDR1 is PRHDT and CDR2 is FYEKMQ (reference sequence). The CDR3 has 13 residues. V was pared by 11 bases and J by 7 bases, with 10 bases of the junction left unmatched. Using immunoSEQ multiplex PCR, the repertoire was profiled, and TCRdb retains in-frame clones only, with some absent. Altogether 76,000 or so clones are present, around 85% being singletons, with the ten largest covering about 0.6%. About this clone: Antigen unknown.

Anyone with autoimmune disease history or systemic immunosuppression was excluded. The sample was CD4+ or CD8+ T cells sorted from blood, taken in a trial of the OX40 agonist ivuxolimab. V gene TRBV13 combines with J gene TRBJ2-1; TRBD1 matches at 8 bases. The TCR was taken from an adult with an advanced solid tumor such as melanoma, head and neck, liver or kidney cancer. CDR3 protein: CAATGQGRNEQFF. CDR3 nucleotides: TGTGCCGCCACTGGACAGGGAAGGAATGAGCAGTTCTTC.